The 20 T cell receptor beta chains given below trace back to one sample, sequenced in a study of CD8 T cells in Susac syndrome. The RNA, about 0.5 to 1 ug, was put through reverse transcription using random hexamers. In TCRdb, the immunoSEQ multiplex PCR reads were re-called with MiXCR into one record per CDR3 protein. The sample has about 120,000 distinct CDR3 sequences, around 94% seen once. Sequencing used CD8+ T cells from PBMCs. Receptor source: a human donor with Susac syndrome.

The chain carries TRBV9 and TRBJ1-1; 7 positions match TRBD1. Germline values: CDR1 SGDLS, CDR2 YYNGEE. The V gene end was trimmed by 3 bases and the J gene end by 5 bases; junction bases not matched to a gene: 7. The CDR3 has 14 amino acids. The CDR3 reads CASSADRVGTEAFF. CDR3 DNA: TGTGCCAGCAGCGCAGACAGGGTCGGAACTGAAGCTTTCTTT.

The chain carries TRBV20-1 and TRBJ2-1; no definite D call. Trimming removed 0 bases from V and 3 bases from J, with 3 bases in between. The CDR3 has 12 residues. CDR1 is DFQATT and CDR2 is SNEGSKA in the germline V gene (reference sequence). The CDR3 sequence: CSARDGYNEQFF. CDR3 nucleotides: TGCAGTGCTAGAGACGGCTACAATGAGCAGTTCTTC.

The chain uses TRBV9 and TRBJ1-2; D gene ambiguous. This CDR3 spans 16 amino acids. With 3 bases removed from V and 3 bases from J, the gap between germline ends came to 18 bases. Per germline, CDR1 SGDLS and CDR2 YYNGEE. CDR3 region: CASSGRSGSLDYGYTF. CDR3 DNA: TGTGCCAGCAGCGGAAGGTCAGGTAGCCTAGACTATGGCTACACCTTC.

The chain is built from TRBV5-1 and TRBJ2-2; no reliable D call. Trimming took 4 bases from V and 1 from J, leaving 8 bases between them. Germline assignment: CDR1 SGHRS and CDR2 YFSETQ. The CDR3 is made up of 14 amino acids. The CDR3 bases are TGCGCCAGCAGCCAAACAAGGAACACCGGGGAGCTGTTTTTT. Protein product: CASSQTRNTGELFF.

The V gene is TRBV29-1, the J gene TRBJ2-3; possibly TRBD1 or TRBD2 for D (5 bases each). CDR1 is SQVTM and CDR2 is ANQGSEA in the germline V gene. The V gene lost 1 base and the J gene lost 4 bases, with 15 bases spanning the gap. The CDR3 contains 15 residues. The CDR3 DNA reads TGCAGCGTTGAAGGGGTAGTGGGGGTTGCAGATACGCAGTATTTT. Translated: CSVEGVVGVADTQYF.

The chain uses TRBV6-1 and TRBJ1-5; no definite D call. Trimming shortened V by 7 bases and J by 5 bases, and 18 bases separated the two germline ends. CDR3 length: 15 amino acids. The germline V gene has CDR1 MNHNS and CDR2 SASEGT. CDR3 residues: CASTKGRSVDQPQHF. CDR3 coding DNA: TGTGCCAGCACCAAAGGACGGAGTGTAGATCAGCCCCAGCATTTT.

The chain employs TRBV7-9 and TRBJ2-3, with D possibly TRBD1 on 6 matching bases. The CDR3 covers 15 residues. Germline-derived CDR1 and CDR2 are SEHNR and FQNEAQ (reference sequence). V was pared by 2 bases and J by 0 bases, with 9 bases between. Written as DNA, the CDR3 is TGTGCCAGCAGCTTACTGGGGGCTAGCACAGATACGCAGTATTTT. This translates into CASSLLGASTDTQYF.

The chain carries TRBV6-2 or TRBV6-3 and TRBJ1-5, with TRBD1 as a possible D gene (5 bases). Trimming took off 2 bases at V and 5 bases at J, with 13 bases between the two ends. CDR1 is MNHEY and CDR2 is SVGEGT in the germline V gene. This CDR3 is built from 15 residues. The CDR3, as DNA: TGTGCCAGCAGTTACAGGGGAGCATCCTATCAGCCCCAGCATTTT. Protein product: CASSYRGASYQPQHF.

V usage is TRBV12-5 and J usage is TRBJ1-2; the match to TRBD1 covers 7 bases. The ends lost 2 bases at V and 8 bases at J; junction bases unmatched: 20. Germline CDR1 LGHNT, CDR2 FRNRAP. The CDR3 has 18 residues. The CDR3 spells CASGLLPTGSAYARGYTF. In DNA, the CDR3 is TGTGCTAGTGGTTTGCTCCCGACAGGGTCAGCTTATGCGCGAGGCTACACCTTC.

The V and J genes are TRBV7-9 and TRBJ2-7; 11 bases agree with TRBD2. Germline assignment: CDR1 SEHNR and CDR2 FQNEAQ (reference sequence). This CDR3 contains 15 residues. The V gene end was trimmed by 4 bases and the J gene end by 2 bases; junction bases not matched to a gene: 4. Here the CDR3 reads CASSSSSGGTYEQYF. CDR3 sequence (DNA): TGTGCCAGCAGCTCCTCTAGCGGGGGGACCTACGAGCAGTACTTC. The whole variable domain, remainder taken from reference TRBV7-9 and TRBJ2-7, is DTGVSQNPRHKITKRGQNVTFRCDPISEHNRLYWYRQTLGQGPEFLTYFQNEAQLEKSRLLSDRFSAERPKGSFSTLEIQRTEQGDSAMYLCASSSSSGGTYEQYFGPGTRLTVT.

This clonotype has only one observation. V is TRBV6-5 and J is TRBJ2-3, with 14 bases aligning to TRBD2. CDR1 and CDR2 (germline): MNHEY, SVGAGI. This CDR3 has 15 residues. V lost 6 bases, J lost 6 bases, and 5 bases stayed unmatched. The CDR3 region has the DNA TGTGCCAGCAGACGACTAGCGGGGGGGCGGGATACGCAGTATTTT. Translated: CASRRLAGGRDTQYF.

J is TRBJ2-7 and V is TRBV11-2, with no clear D. CDR1 is SGHAT, CDR2 FQNNGV, per germline. V was shortened by 6 bases and J by 4 bases, with 7 bases between the two germline ends. The CDR3 has 11 residues. Here the CDR3 DNA reads TGTGCCAGCAGAGCAGCGTACGAGCAGTACTTC. Its translation: CASRAAYEQYF.

This sequence joins TRBV12-3 or TRBV12-4 and TRBJ2-5; 13 bases line up with TRBD2. Trimming removed 10 bases from V and 5 bases from J; junction bases left unmatched: 10. CDR3 length: 15 residues. The CDR3 protein is CAITLAGGPRETQYF. CDR3 bases: TGTGCCATCACACTAGCGGGGGGGCCCCGTGAGACCCAGTACTTC.

The chain joins TRBV9 to TRBJ2-1, with 9 bases matching TRBD1. Germline loops: CDR1 SGDLS, CDR2 YYNGEE. The CDR3 covers 15 residues. V was clipped by 0 bases and J by 7 bases; unmatched bases: 5. The DNA for the CDR3 is TGTGCCAGCAGCGTAGTGGGGACAGGGCAAAATGAGCAGTTCTTC. Translation: CASSVVGTGQNEQFF.

This chain connects TRBV29-1 to TRBJ2-7; D gene ambiguous. V was clipped by 3 bases and J by 7 bases, with 7 bases between them. CDR1 is SQVTM and CDR2 is ANQGSEA in the germline V gene. The CDR3 is 10 amino acids. CDR3 nucleotide sequence: TGCAGCGTTGAGTTAGGGGAGCAGTACTTC. Translated, it gives CSVELGEQYF.

The rearrangement links TRBV11-2 to TRBJ1-5; 8 bases are shared with TRBD1. V lost 5 bases and J lost 6; bases outside the gene matches: 6. CDR1 is SGHAT, CDR2 FQNNGV, per germline. CDR3 length: 14 amino acids. The DNA of the CDR3 is TGTGCCAGCAGCACTGGACAGGGCACTCAGCCCCAGCATTTT. It yields the protein CASSTGQGTQPQHF. Full variable domain (outside the CDR3, taken from reference TRBV11-2 and TRBJ1-5): EAGVAQSPRYKIIEKRQSVAFWCNPISGHATLYWYQQILGQGPKLLIQFQNNGVVDDSQLPKDRFSAERLKGVDSTLKIQPAKLEDSAVYLCASSTGQGTQPQHFGDGTRLSIL.

The chain employs TRBV20-1 and TRBJ2-7, with D hard to call. The V end lost 1 base, the J end lost 4 bases, and 11 bases lay between the germline ends. The CDR3 spans 13 residues. The germline gives CDR1 DFQATT, CDR2 SNEGSKA (reference sequence). The CDR3 DNA reads TGCAGTGCTAGAGGACCTGAGGAATACGAGCAGTACTTC. Translating gives CSARGPEEYEQYF.

The chain joins TRBV4-1 to TRBJ1-6; 12 nucleotides agree with TRBD1. There are 15 residues in the CDR3. The ends lost 1 base at V and 11 bases at J; junction bases unmatched: 3. Germline loops: CDR1 MGHRA, CDR2 YSYEKL. CDR3 bases: TGCGCCAGCAGCCAAGCCGGGACAGGGGGCACACCCCTCCACTTT. Translating it yields CASSQAGTGGTPLHF.

The chain employs TRBV12-3 or TRBV12-4 and TRBJ1-2, with unresolved D. This CDR3 has 14 amino acids. Trimming shortened V by 3 bases and J by 5 bases, and 13 bases separated the two germline ends. CDR3 coding DNA: TGTGCCAGCAGTTTTTCCGCCCCGGGATATGGCTACACCTTC. This encodes CASSFSAPGYGYTF.

The V call is TRBV9, the J call TRBJ1-2, with D possibly being TRBD1 (6 bases). CDR1 and CDR2 from the germline V gene are SGDLS and YYNGEE. The CDR3 length is 13 residues. Deletions cut 6 bases from V and 8 bases from J, with 17 bases between. The CDR3 protein is CASTPSGGPGYTF. The CDR3 DNA reads as TGTGCCAGCACCCCGAGCGGGGGCCCCGGCTACACCTTC.